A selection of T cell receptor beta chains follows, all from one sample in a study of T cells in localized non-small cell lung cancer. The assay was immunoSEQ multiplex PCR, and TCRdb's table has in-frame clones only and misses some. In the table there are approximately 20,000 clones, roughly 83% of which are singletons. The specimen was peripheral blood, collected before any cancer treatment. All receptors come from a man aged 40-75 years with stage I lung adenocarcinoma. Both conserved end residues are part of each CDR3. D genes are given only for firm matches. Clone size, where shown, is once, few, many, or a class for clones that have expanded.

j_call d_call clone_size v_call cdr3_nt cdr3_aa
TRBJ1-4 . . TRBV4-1 TGCGCCAGCAGCCAAGGCCCAAATAATGAAAAACTGTTTTTT CASSQGPNNEKLFF
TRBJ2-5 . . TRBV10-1 TGCGCCAGCAGTCGAGCCGGGGAGACCCAGTACTTC CASSRAGETQYF
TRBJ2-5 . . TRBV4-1 TGCGCCAGCAGCCAAGAGGATTGGGGGATCGGGCAAGAGACCCAGTACTTC CASSQEDWGIGQETQYF
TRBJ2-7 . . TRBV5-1 TGCGCCAGCAGCACACAACAGGGAAACACCTACGAGCAGTACTTC CASSTQQGNTYEQYF
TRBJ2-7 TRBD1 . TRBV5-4 TGTGCCAGCAGCATGGGTCAGGGGGATCGCTACGAGCAGTACTTC CASSMGQGDRYEQYF
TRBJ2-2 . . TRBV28 TGTGCCAGCATGGAGGGGGGCGCGAACACCGGGGAGCTGTTTTTT CASMEGGANTGELFF
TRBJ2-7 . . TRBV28 TGTGCCAGCGATAAGGGGGCCTACGAGCAGTACTTC CASDKGAYEQYF
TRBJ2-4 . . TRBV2 TGTGCCAGCAGTGAAAGGAAAGGCCAGCTAGCCAAAAACATTCAGTACTTC CASSERKGQLAKNIQYF
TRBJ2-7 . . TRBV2 TGTGCCAGCAGTGAGGACTCGGGGGAGCAGTACTTC CASSEDSGEQYF
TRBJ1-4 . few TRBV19 TGTGCCAGTAGTAGGCCCGCGGCAACTAATGAAAAACTGTTTTTT CASSRPAATNEKLFF
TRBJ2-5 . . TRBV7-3 TGTGCCAGCAGCTTAACGGGAAATCCCGAAGAGACCCAGTACTTC CASSLTGNPEETQYF
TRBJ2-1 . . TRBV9 TGTGCCAGCAGCGTAGGGTGGGCCGCCCCAGGGAGGGGGACTTTGGGTAATGAGCAGTTCTTC CASSVGWAAPGRGTLGNEQFF
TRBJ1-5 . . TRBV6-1 TGTGCCAGGGGGTCGGGACGGCTTAATCAGCCCCAGCATTTT CARGSGRLNQPQHF
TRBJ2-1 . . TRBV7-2 TGTGCCAGCAGCTATACCAGGGGGGGCAATGAGCAGTTCTTC CASSYTRGGNEQFF
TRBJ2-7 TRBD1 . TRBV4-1 TGCGCCAGCAGCCGGGGACAGGGGAACCCCTACGAGCAGTACTTC CASSRGQGNPYEQYF
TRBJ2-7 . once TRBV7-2 TGTGCCAGCAGCTTAGGAAGGGGGAAGCAACACGAGCAGTACTTC CASSLGRGKQHEQYF
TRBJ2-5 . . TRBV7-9 TGTGCCAGCAGCTTAAGCCCAGGGCCAAGGGGGACCCAGTACTTC CASSLSPGPRGTQYF
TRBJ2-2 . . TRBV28 TGTGCCAGCAGTTTTCGTTGGGTAGGCAGGGGCACCGGGGAGCTGTTTTTT CASSFRWVGRGTGELFF
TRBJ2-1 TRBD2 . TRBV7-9 TGTGCCAGCAGCTTAGCGGGGCGGGAGGGCCGCTGGTCCTACAATGAGCAGTTCTTC CASSLAGREGRWSYNEQFF
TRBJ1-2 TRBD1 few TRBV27 TGTGCCAGCGGCCGGGACAGGGGGGCGGATGGCTACACCTTC CASGRDRGADGYTF
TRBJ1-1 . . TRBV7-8 TGTGCCAGCAGCTTAGAGGCAAGTGGGGGCACTGAAGCTTTCTTT CASSLEASGGTEAFF
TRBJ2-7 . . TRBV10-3 TGTGCCATCAGTGAGCTTGAGGGCGCCTACGAGCAGTACTTC CAISELEGAYEQYF
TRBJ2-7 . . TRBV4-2 TGTGCCAGCAGCCAAGTGTTCGGGACCAGCCTTCACGAGCAGTACTTC CASSQVFGTSLHEQYF
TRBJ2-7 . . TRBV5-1 TGCGCCAGCAGCTTTAATCCTGGCTCTACCTACGAGCAGTACTTC CASSFNPGSTYEQYF
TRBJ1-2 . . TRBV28 TGTGCCAGCAGTTCTCCCGGTGACCCACCCCGGGTCTATGGCTACACCTTC CASSSPGDPPRVYGYTF
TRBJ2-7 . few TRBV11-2 TGTGCCAGCAGCTTGAAGGAGTCGGGGCAGTACTTC CASSLKESGQYF
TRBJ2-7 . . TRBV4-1 TGCGCCAGCAGCTTCAGTTCGGGGAGCTCCTACGAGCAGTACTTC CASSFSSGSSYEQYF
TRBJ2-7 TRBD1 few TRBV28 TGTGCCAGCAGTATACAGGGGGCGAACGAGCAGTACTTC CASSIQGANEQYF
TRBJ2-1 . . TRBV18 TGTGCCAGCTCACTTCAAGACTGGTATGGTGAGCAGTTCTTC CASSLQDWYGEQFF
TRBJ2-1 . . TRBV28 TGTGCCAGCAGTTTAGGGCTAGTTTCCTACAATGAGCAGTTCTTC CASSLGLVSYNEQFF
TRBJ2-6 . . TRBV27 TGTGCCAGCAGTTTATCTGGGGCCAACGTCCTGACTTTC CASSLSGANVLTF
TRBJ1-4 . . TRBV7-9 TGTGCCAGCAGCTTAGGTGGGCCTCGAAATGAAAAACTGTTTTTT CASSLGGPRNEKLFF
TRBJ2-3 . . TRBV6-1 TGTGCCAGCAGTGTGGAGAGGGGGGCGACAGATACGCAGTATTTT CASSVERGATDTQYF
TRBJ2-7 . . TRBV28 TGTGCCAGCAGTTTATTGTCCTCGGCGGACGGGGACGAGCAGTACTTC CASSLLSSADGDEQYF
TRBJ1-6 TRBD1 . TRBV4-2 TGTGCCAGCAGCCAAGATAAGACAGGGACCTATTCACCCCTCCACTTT CASSQDKTGTYSPLHF
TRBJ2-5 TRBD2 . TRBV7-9 TGTGCCAGCAGCTCCTGGCGGGAGGAGACCCAGTACTTC CASSSWREETQYF